This TCR beta chain stems from a study of blood T cell repertoires in COVID-19. Profiling relied on immunoSEQ multiplex PCR, and the TCRdb table lists in-frame clones only, not all of them. The table includes tens of thousands of clones, 82% detected once. The CDR3 is 15 residues long. After removal of 3 bases from V and 6 bases from J, the junction contained 7 bases not matched to a gene. The germline CDR1 and CDR2 sequences are SGDLS and YYNGEE. The source of this sequence is a woman aged 55-69 years with acute or convalescent COVID-19. This chain links TRBV9 with TRBJ1-1; 11 nucleotides agree with TRBD1. The sequenced sample was peripheral blood. CDR3 in amino acids: CASSAGQGAASEAFF. CDR3 nucleotides: TGTGCCAGCAGCGCCGGACAGGGGGCAGCGTCTGAAGCTTTCTTT.